Below are 26 T cell receptor beta chains sequenced from a single sample in a study of cytomegalovirus exposure and HLA in healthy donors. In the PCR, 60 Vbeta and 13 Jbeta primers were used. Sequenced by immunoSEQ multiplex PCR; TCRdb stores in-frame clones only, minus some. This sample has some 110,000 clones, with 81% found just once. The specimen was PBMCs. These receptors were obtained from a woman aged 25 to 39 in good health and CMV-seronegative.

The chain has TRBV19 and TRBJ2-1, with 10 bases matching TRBD2. CDR1 and CDR2 from the germline V gene are LNHDA and SQIVND (reference sequence). V was clipped by 1 base and J by 0 bases; unmatched bases: 9. The CDR3 contains 19 residues. The CDR3 sequence: CASSIVGLAGASSYNEQFF. The CDR3 nucleotides read TGTGCCAGTAGTATAGTAGGGCTAGCGGGGGCCAGCTCCTACAATGAGCAGTTCTTC. Full variable domain (missing parts from reference TRBV19 and TRBJ2-1): DGGITQSPKYLFRKEGQNVTLSCEQNLNHDAMYWYRQDPGQGLRLIYYSQIVNDFQKGDIAEGYSVSREKKESFPLTVTSAQKNPTAFYLCASSIVGLAGASSYNEQFFGPGTRLTVL.

J is TRBJ2-3 and V is TRBV11-2; TRBD2 matches 7 bases. The germline V gene encodes CDR1 SGHAT and CDR2 FQNNGV. The CDR3 totals 17 residues. Trimming cost V 4 bases and J 2 bases; bases outside gene matches: 12. Here the CDR3 DNA reads TGTGCCAGCAGCTCTTATACTCAAGCGGGGTACACAGATACGCAGTATTTT. It translates to CASSSYTQAGYTDTQYF. The full variable domain, rest sourced from reference TRBV11-2 and TRBJ2-3, is EAGVAQSPRYKIIEKRQSVAFWCNPISGHATLYWYQQILGQGPKLLIQFQNNGVVDDSQLPKDRFSAERLKGVDSTLKIQPAKLEDSAVYLCASSSYTQAGYTDTQYFGPGTRLTVL.

This clone came up a few times. The chain combines TRBV10-2 with TRBJ2-1, with 10 bases matching TRBD2. The CDR3 is 13 residues long. Germline CDR1 WSHSY, CDR2 SAAADI. Trimming cost V 6 bases and J 7 bases; bases outside gene matches: 3. CDR3 coding DNA: TGCGCCAGCAGACTAGCGGGGTTTAATGAGCAGTTCTTC. Translation gives CASRLAGFNEQFF.

CDR3 nucleotides: TGTGCCAGCAGCGTAGATCACGGACAGGGAATTCGGGCTGAAGCTTTCTTT. It yields the protein CASSVDHGQGIRAEAFF. This chain uses TRBV9 with TRBJ1-1; 8 bases agree with TRBD1. In germline, CDR1 is SGDLS, CDR2 YYNGEE. This CDR3 has 17 amino acids. Trimming at V came to 0 bases and at J to 6 bases, leaving 13 bases not matched to a gene.

This clone was observed a handful of times. The rearrangement links TRBV4-3 to TRBJ2-2; possible D gene TRBD2, 7 bases. Trimming left V 1 base short and J 4 bases short, with 16 bases between. Germline CDR1 is LGHNA and CDR2 is YSLEER. This CDR3 has 17 residues. CDR3 amino acids: CASSQGVGGHGTGELFF. CDR3 coding DNA: TGCGCCAGCAGCCAAGGGGTGGGGGGGCATGGCACCGGGGAGCTGTTTTTT.

The chain joins TRBV2 to TRBJ2-2; D is perhaps TRBD2 (5 bases). The V gene lost 5 bases and the J gene lost 4 bases, with 20 bases spanning the gap. The germline V gene has CDR1 SNHLY and CDR2 FYNNEI. There are 17 residues in the CDR3. The CDR3 nucleotides are TGTGCCAGCAGTCCTCTGAGCGGTTCCCCCGGCACCGGGGAGCTGTTTTTT. Residues: CASSPLSGSPGTGELFF.

The J gene is TRBJ1-4, the V gene TRBV7-2; the D gene is possibly TRBD1 (5 bases). The CDR3 covers 16 residues. V lost 5 bases and J lost 0, with 13 bases in between. Germline assignment: CDR1 SGHTA and CDR2 FQGNSA. CDR3 in DNA: TGTGCCAGCAGCATAGAGCTCAGGGCAACTAATGAAAAACTGTTTTTT. Its translation is CASSIELRATNEKLFF.

V is TRBV28 and J is TRBJ2-7; D may be TRBD2 (5 bases). There are 13 residues in the CDR3. V was clipped by 2 bases and J by 8 bases, with 13 bases between them. The V gene's germline CDR1 is MDHEN and CDR2 SYDVKM. The CDR3 nucleotides are TGTGCCAGCAGTTTACGAGGGCTTGACAAGCAGTACTTC. It encodes CASSLRGLDKQYF.

J is TRBJ2-1 and V is TRBV5-5; D is unresolved. Trimming stripped 1 base from V and 6 bases from J, with 5 bases between. Germline CDR1 is SGHKS and CDR2 is YYEKEE (reference sequence). The CDR3 is 12 residues long. In DNA, the CDR3 is TGTGCCAGCAGCTTGTCACTCAATGAGCAGTTCTTC. Its translation: CASSLSLNEQFF.

Turning to this clone: Within the sample, other DNA sequences also encode this same CDR3. This rearrangement joins TRBV27 to TRBJ2-7; 15 bases match TRBD2. CDR1 and CDR2 (germline): MNHEY, SMNVEV (reference sequence). The CDR3 runs 15 residues. J lost 5 bases, V lost 5 bases, and 4 bases had no gene match. CDR3 sequence: CASSPGTSGRNEQYF. DNA of the CDR3: TGTGCCAGCAGTCCCGGGACTAGCGGGAGGAACGAGCAGTACTTC.

This sequence joins TRBV9 and TRBJ1-1; D is uncertain. From germline, CDR1 is SGDLS and CDR2 YYNGEE. CDR3 size: 13 residues. Trimming took 4 bases from V and 1 from J, leaving 8 bases between them. Written as DNA, the CDR3 is TGTGCCAGCAGCCAAACGGGGAACACTGAAGCTTTCTTT. This gives the protein CASSQTGNTEAFF.

J is TRBJ2-5 and V is TRBV28; the D gene is possibly TRBD2 (5 bases). CDR1 and CDR2 from the germline V gene are MDHEN and SYDVKM. V was trimmed by 5 bases and J by 2 bases, leaving 12 bases between them. This CDR3 comprises 14 residues. The CDR3: CASSPRALQETQYF. The CDR3 DNA follows: TGTGCCAGCAGTCCGAGGGCCCTACAAGAGACCCAGTACTTC.

The chain recombines TRBV4-1 with TRBJ2-7; 8 bases are shared with TRBD1. CDR3 length: 14 residues. Germline values: CDR1 MGHRA, CDR2 YSYEKL. Losses at the gene ends were 4 bases for V and 4 bases for J; bases not matched to a gene: 6. CDR3 sequence: CASSPGQGGYEQYF. The CDR3, as DNA: TGCGCCAGCAGCCCAGGACAGGGTGGGTACGAGCAGTACTTC.

The gene calls are TRBV28 and TRBJ2-7; 7 bases are a match to TRBD2. Germline V gene lookup returns CDR1 MDHEN and CDR2 SYDVKM. V shed 4 bases and J 2 bases; nucleotides not matched to a gene: 5. The CDR3 spans 14 residues. The CDR3 region has the DNA TGTGCCAGCAGTTCCGGGACTAAACCCTACGAGCAGTACTTC. Protein: CASSSGTKPYEQYF.

This rearrangement joins TRBV4-3 to TRBJ2-1; 10 bases map to TRBD2. CDR3 length equals 17 residues. Germline V gene data show CDR1 as LGHNA and CDR2 as YSLEER. V shed 4 bases and J 6 bases; nucleotides not matched to a gene: 12. The DNA of the CDR3 is TGCGCCAGCAGCCTTACTCCCGGGGCTAGCGGGAGCAATGAGCAGTTCTTC. Translating gives CASSLTPGASGSNEQFF.

This clone was seen a single time. V usage is TRBV6-5 and J usage is TRBJ1-1, with D unresolved. V gave up 0 bases and J gave up 6 bases, with 8 bases separating them. CDR1 and CDR2 from the germline V gene are MNHEY and SVGAGI. The CDR3 is made up of 13 amino acids. In nucleotides, the CDR3 is TGTGCCAGCAGTTACTCGATTCGGGCTGAAGCTTTCTTT. Its protein is CASSYSIRAEAFF.

The V and J genes are TRBV5-6 and TRBJ2-1; 15 nucleotides line up with TRBD2. The CDR3 spans 15 residues. CDR1 SGHDT and CDR2 YYEEEE come from the germline V gene. Trimming at V came to 3 bases and at J to 10 bases, leaving 5 bases not matched to a gene. CDR3 sequence: CASSWRTSGRGEQFF. CDR3 DNA: TGTGCCAGCAGCTGGAGGACTAGCGGGAGGGGAGAGCAGTTCTTC.

Points on this clone: Germline is not matched at one junction end, which may reflect a read error. The chain uses TRBV7-9 and TRBJ1-3; D is unclear. Germline assignment: CDR1 SEHNR and CDR2 FQNEAQ (reference sequence). This CDR3 comprises 14 residues. The CDR3 sequence is CSSSLRDSGNTIYF. The DNA for the CDR3 is TGTTCCAGCAGCTTACGAGACTCTGGAAACACCATATATTTT.

The chain recombines TRBV10-2 with TRBJ2-7, with a tentative D call TRBD2 (6 bases). The CDR3 totals 16 residues. Looked up from germline, CDR1 is WSHSY and CDR2 is SAAADI. Between the trimmed V and J ends, which lost 5 bases and 3 bases, there was a span of 20 bases. The CDR3 sequence: CASSRRGRAPHYEQYF. The CDR3 DNA is TGCGCCAGCAGTCGACGGGGGAGAGCGCCCCACTACGAGCAGTACTTC.

The rearrangement links TRBV10-3 to TRBJ2-7; TRBD2 matches 8 bases. Per germline, CDR1 ENHRY and CDR2 SYGVKD. J was trimmed by 4 bases and V by 0 bases; bases with no gene match: 14. CDR3 length: 18 residues. The CDR3 loop reads CAISESGVYGGGRYEQYF. CDR3 nucleotide sequence: TGTGCCATCAGTGAGTCCGGAGTCTACGGGGGGGGTCGGTACGAGCAGTACTTC.

V and J are TRBV28 and TRBJ1-4; 7 nucleotides line up with TRBD1. Germline CDR1 reads MDHEN; CDR2 reads SYDVKM. V shed 6 bases and J 8 bases; nucleotides not matched to a gene: 9. The CDR3 extends over 14 amino acids. CDR3 in amino acids: CASSRLAGGEKLFF. The CDR3 coding sequence is TGTGCCAGCAGCCGTCTGGCAGGGGGGGAAAAACTGTTTTTT.

The chain links TRBV7-9 to TRBJ1-1; 7 nucleotides align to TRBD1. After removal of 4 bases from V and 4 bases from J, the junction contained 9 bases not matched to a gene. This CDR3 has 15 amino acids. Per germline, CDR1 SEHNR and CDR2 FQNEAQ (reference sequence). The CDR3 sequence: CASSSYRGASTEAFF. The CDR3 bases are TGTGCCAGCAGCTCTTACAGGGGTGCGAGCACTGAAGCTTTCTTT.

A few counts support this clone. The chain links TRBV10-3 to TRBJ1-3; D unresolved. V lost 2 bases and J 0 bases, leaving 8 bases between the germline ends. The germline gives CDR1 ENHRY, CDR2 SYGVKD. The CDR3 is 15 residues long. The CDR3 reads CAISEAGSSGNTIYF. The CDR3, as DNA: TGTGCCATCAGTGAGGCAGGCAGCTCTGGAAACACCATATATTTT.

This chain connects TRBV4-1 to TRBJ1-2; tentatively, D is TRBD1 (6 bases). The V gene's germline CDR1 is MGHRA and CDR2 YSYEKL. Trimming cost V 1 base and J 2 bases, with 8 bases left between them. This CDR3 is built from 14 residues. The CDR3 DNA reads TGCGCCAGCAGCCAAGCCCAGGGGAACTATGGCTACACCTTC. This codes for CASSQAQGNYGYTF.

V and J are TRBV7-9 and TRBJ2-7; 9 bases are shared with TRBD2. Germline CDR1 SEHNR, CDR2 FQNEAQ (reference sequence). V was pared by 5 bases and J by 5 bases, with 7 bases of the junction left unmatched. The length of the CDR3 is 14 residues. The CDR3, as DNA: TGTGCCAGCAGCCAAGCGGGGACTAGCAACGAGCAGTACTTC. Encoded protein: CASSQAGTSNEQYF.

The chain is built from TRBV7-3 and TRBJ2-2; 10 nucleotides align to TRBD1. The CDR3 consists of 17 residues. J gave up 4 bases and V 0 bases, and 5 bases lay outside the gene matches. The germline CDR1 and CDR2 sequences are SGHTA and FQGTGA. The CDR3 region has the DNA TGTGCCAGCAGCTTAACCCGGGACAGGGGAACCACCGGGGAGCTGTTTTTT. This translates into CASSLTRDRGTTGELFF.